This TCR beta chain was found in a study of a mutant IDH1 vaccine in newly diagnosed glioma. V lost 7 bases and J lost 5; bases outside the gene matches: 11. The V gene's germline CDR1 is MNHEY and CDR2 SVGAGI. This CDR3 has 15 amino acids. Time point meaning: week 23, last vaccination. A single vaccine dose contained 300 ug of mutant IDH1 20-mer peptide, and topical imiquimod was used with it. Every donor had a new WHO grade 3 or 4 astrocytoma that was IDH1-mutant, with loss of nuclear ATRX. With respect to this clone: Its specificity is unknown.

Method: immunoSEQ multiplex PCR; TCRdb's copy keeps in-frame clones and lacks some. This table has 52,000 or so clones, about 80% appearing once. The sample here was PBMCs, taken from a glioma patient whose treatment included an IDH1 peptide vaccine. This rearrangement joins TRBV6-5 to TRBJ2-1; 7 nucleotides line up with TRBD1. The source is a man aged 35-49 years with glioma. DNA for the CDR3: TGTGCCAGCAACCGCAAGGGACAGCGAGACAATGAGCAGTTCTTC. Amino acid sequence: CASNRKGQRDNEQFF.